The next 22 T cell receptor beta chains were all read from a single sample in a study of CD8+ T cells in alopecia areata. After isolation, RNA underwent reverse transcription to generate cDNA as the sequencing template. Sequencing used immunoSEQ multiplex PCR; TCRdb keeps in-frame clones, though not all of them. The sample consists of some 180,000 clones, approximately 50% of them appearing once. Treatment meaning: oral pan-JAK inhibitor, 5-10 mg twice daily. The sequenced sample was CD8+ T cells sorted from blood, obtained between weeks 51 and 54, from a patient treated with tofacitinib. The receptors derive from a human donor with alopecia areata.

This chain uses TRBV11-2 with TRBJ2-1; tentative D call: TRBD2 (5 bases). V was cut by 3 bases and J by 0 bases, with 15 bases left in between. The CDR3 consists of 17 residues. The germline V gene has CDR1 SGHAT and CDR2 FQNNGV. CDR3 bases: TGTGCCAGCAGCTTCCAGGTGCGGGTGAGCTCCTACAATGAGCAGTTCTTC. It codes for CASSFQVRVSSYNEQFF.

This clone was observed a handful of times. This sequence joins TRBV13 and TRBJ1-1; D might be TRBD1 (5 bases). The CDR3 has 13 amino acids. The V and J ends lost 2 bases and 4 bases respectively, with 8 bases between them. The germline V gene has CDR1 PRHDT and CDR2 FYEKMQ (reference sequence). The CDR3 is CASSLRGTTEAFF. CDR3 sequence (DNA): TGTGCCAGCAGCTTACGGGGGACCACTGAAGCTTTCTTT. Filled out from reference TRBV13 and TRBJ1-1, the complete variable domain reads AAGVIQSPRHLIKEKRETATLKCYPIPRHDTVYWYQQGPGQDPQFLISFYEKMQSDKGSIPDRFSAQQFSDYHSELNMSSLELGDSALYFCASSLRGTTEAFFGQGTRLTVV.

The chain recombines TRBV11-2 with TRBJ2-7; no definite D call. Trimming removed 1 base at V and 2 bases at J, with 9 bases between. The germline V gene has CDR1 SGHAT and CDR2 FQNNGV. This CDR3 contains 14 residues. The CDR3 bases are TGTGCCAGCAGCTTAGGCAGCCCCACCTACGAGCAGTACTTC. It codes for CASSLGSPTYEQYF.

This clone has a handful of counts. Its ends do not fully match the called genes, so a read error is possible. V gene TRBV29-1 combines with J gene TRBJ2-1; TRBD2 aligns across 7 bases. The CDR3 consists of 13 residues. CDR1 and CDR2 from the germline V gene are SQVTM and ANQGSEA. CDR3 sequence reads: CSAERGAYNEQFF. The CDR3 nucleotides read TGCAGCGCTGAACGGGGGGCCTACAATGAGCAGTTCTTC.

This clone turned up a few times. CDR3 residues: CSVEDRGGSYEQYF. CDR3 coding DNA: TGCAGCGTTGAAGACCGGGGAGGCTCCTACGAGCAGTACTTC. The chain uses TRBV29-1 and TRBJ2-7; the D gene is possibly TRBD2 (6 bases). The V end lost 0 bases, the J end lost 0 bases, and 9 bases lay between the germline ends. This CDR3 has 14 amino acids. CDR1 and CDR2 (germline): SQVTM, ANQGSEA.

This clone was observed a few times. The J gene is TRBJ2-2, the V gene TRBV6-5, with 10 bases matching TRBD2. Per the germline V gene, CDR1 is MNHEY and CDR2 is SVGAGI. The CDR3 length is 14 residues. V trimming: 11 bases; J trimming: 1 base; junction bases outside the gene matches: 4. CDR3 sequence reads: CASLAGENTGELFF. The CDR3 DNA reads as TGTGCCTCTCTAGCGGGGGAGAACACCGGGGAGCTGTTTTTT.

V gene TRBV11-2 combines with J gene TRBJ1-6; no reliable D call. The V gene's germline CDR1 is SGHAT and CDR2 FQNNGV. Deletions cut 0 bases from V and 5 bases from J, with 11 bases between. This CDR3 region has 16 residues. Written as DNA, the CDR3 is TGTGCCAGCAGCTTAGAGGGAGGAGCAAATAATTCACCCCTCCACTTT. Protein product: CASSLEGGANNSPLHF.

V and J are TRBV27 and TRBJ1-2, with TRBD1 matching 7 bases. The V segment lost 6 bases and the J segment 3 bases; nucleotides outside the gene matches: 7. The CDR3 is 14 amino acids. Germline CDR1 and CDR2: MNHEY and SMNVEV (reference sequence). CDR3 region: CASSAGTAYYGYTF. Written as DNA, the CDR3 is TGTGCCAGCAGCGCCGGGACAGCTTACTATGGCTACACCTTC.

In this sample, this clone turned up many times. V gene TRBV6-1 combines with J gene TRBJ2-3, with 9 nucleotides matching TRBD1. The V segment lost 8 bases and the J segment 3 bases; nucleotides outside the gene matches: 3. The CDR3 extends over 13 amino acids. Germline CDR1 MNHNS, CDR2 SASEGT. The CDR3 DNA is TGTGCCAGCCGGACAGGGGAAACAGATACGCAGTATTTT. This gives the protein CASRTGETDTQYF.

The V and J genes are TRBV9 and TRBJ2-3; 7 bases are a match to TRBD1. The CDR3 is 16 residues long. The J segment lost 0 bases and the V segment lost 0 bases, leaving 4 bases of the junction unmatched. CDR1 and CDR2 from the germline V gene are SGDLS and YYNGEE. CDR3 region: CASSVGKTGSTDTQYF. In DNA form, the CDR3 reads TGTGCCAGCAGCGTAGGGAAGACAGGGAGCACAGATACGCAGTATTTT.

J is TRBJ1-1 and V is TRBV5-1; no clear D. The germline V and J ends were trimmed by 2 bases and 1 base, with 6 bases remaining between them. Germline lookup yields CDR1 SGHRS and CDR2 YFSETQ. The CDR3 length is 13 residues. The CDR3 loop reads CASSLIRNTEAFF. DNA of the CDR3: TGCGCCAGCAGCTTAATCCGGAACACTGAAGCTTTCTTT.

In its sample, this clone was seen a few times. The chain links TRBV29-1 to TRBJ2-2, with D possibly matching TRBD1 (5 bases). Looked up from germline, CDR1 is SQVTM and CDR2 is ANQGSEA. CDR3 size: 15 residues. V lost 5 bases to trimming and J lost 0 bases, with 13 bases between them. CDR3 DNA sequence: TGCAGCGTTTTGATGGACATGCCGAACACCGGGGAGCTGTTTTTT. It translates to CSVLMDMPNTGELFF.

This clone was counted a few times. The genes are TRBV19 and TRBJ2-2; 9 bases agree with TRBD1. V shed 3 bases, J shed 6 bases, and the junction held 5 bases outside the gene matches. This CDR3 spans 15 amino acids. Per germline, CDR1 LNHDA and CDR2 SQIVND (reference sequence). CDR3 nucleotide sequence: TGTGCCAGTAGTATGGGACAGGGAAGGTCCGGGGAGCTGTTTTTT. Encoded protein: CASSMGQGRSGELFF.

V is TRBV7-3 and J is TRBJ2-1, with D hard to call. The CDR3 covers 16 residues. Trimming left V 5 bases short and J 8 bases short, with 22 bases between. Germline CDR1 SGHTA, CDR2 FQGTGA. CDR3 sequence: CASSPRLTLRVDEQFF. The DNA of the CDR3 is TGTGCCAGCAGCCCCCGTTTGACTCTCCGTGTCGATGAGCAGTTCTTC.

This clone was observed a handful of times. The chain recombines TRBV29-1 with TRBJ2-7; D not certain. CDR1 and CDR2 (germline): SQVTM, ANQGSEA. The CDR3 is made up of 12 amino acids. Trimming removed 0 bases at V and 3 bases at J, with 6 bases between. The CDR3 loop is CSVEDVVYEQYF. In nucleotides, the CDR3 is TGCAGCGTTGAAGACGTCGTCTACGAGCAGTACTTC.

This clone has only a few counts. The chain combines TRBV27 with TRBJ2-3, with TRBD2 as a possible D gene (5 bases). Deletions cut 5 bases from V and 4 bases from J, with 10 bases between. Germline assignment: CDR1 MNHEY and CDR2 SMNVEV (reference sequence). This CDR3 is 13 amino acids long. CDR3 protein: CASSPGFPDTQYF. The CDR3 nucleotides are TGTGCCAGCAGTCCGGGGTTCCCAGATACGCAGTATTTT.

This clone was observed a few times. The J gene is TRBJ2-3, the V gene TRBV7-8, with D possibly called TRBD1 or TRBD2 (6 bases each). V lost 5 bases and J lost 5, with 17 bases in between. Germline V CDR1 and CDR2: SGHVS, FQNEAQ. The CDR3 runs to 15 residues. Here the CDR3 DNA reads TGTGCCAGCAGCCCCTTGGGGGGCGGTGGAGATACGCAGTATTTT. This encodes CASSPLGGGGDTQYF. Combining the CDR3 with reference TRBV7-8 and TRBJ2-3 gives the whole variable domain GAGVSQSPRYKVAKRGQDVALRCDPISGHVSLFWYQQALGQGPEFLTYFQNEAQLDKSGLPSDRFFAERPEGSVSTLKIQRTQQEDSAVYLCASSPLGGGGDTQYFGPGTRLTVL.

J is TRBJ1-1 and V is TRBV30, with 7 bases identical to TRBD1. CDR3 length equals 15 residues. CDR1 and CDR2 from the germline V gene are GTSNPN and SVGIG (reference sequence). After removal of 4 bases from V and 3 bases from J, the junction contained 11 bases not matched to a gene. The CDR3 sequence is CAWTWDYRGDTEAFF. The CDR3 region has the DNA TGTGCCTGGACTTGGGACTACAGGGGAGACACTGAAGCTTTCTTT.

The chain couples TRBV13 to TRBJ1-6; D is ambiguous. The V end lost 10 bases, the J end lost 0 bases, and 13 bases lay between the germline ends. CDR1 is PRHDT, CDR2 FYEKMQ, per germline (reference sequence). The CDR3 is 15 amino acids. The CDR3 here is CATATKDSYNSPLHF. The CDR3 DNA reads TGTGCCACCGCGACTAAAGACTCCTATAATTCACCCCTCCACTTT.

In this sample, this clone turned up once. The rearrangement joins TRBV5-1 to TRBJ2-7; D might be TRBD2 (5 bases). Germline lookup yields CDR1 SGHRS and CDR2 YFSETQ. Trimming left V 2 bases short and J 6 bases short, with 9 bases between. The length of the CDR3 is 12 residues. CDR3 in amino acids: CASSLSGGEQYF. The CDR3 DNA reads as TGCGCCAGCAGCTTAAGCGGTGGCGAGCAGTACTTC.

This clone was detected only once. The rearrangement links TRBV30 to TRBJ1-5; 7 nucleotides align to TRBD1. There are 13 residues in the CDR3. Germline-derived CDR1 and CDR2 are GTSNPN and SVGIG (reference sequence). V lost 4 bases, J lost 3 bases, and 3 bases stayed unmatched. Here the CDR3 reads CAWTTGFNQPQHF. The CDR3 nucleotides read TGTGCCTGGACGACAGGGTTCAATCAGCCCCAGCATTTT. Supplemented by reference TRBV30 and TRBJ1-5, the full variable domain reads SQTIHQWPATLVQPVGSPLSLECTVEGTSNPNLYWYRQAAGRGLQLLFYSVGIGQISSEVPQNLSASRPQDRQFILSSKKLLLSDSGFYLCAWTTGFNQPQHFGDGTRLSIL.

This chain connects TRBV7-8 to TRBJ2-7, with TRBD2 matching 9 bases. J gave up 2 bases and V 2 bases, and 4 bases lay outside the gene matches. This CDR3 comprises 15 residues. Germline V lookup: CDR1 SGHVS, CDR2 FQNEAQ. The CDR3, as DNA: TGTGCCAGCAGCTTAAGGCTAGCGGGAACCTACGAGCAGTACTTC. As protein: CASSLRLAGTYEQYF. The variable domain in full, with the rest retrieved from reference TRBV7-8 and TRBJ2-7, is GAGVSQSPRYKVAKRGQDVALRCDPISGHVSLFWYQQALGQGPEFLTYFQNEAQLDKSGLPSDRFFAERPEGSVSTLKIQRTQQEDSAVYLCASSLRLAGTYEQYFGPGTRLTVT.